This T cell receptor beta chain was retrieved from a study of T-cell memory formation after mild COVID-19. Study-wide background: The study found TCR clusters largely donor specific. Overall study results and limits: Pre-infection memory carried some responding clones, suggesting that cross-reactive memory joined. Balance between CD4 and CD8 was seen in clones contracting day 15 to 85, and a CD4+ lean was seen in later expanders. For contracting clones, CD4+ ones sat mainly in CM and EM, CD8+ in EMRA.

This clonotype has a count of ten or more. Its antigen remains unknown. CDR1 SGHRS and CDR2 YFSETQ come from the germline V gene. Trimming removed 0 bases from V and 2 bases from J, with 5 bases in between. The CDR3 totals 13 residues. One entry per CDR3 protein, called by TCRdb with MiXCR from the 5' RACE reads. The sample holds roughly 340,000 distinct CDR3 sequences; roughly 19% are singletons and the top ten take 21%. The source is a man between 18 and 29 years old who had mild COVID-19 (a few samples of this study predate the infection). Cell type and time point are not known. Sequenced: PBMCs or a T cell subset sorted from them (not recorded which). The chain links TRBV5-1 to TRBJ2-5; D unclear. The CDR3 DNA reads as TGCGCCAGCAGCTTGGCGGCTCAAGAGACCCAGTACTTC. It translates to CASSLAAQETQYF.